One T cell receptor beta chain is described in this entry. This clonotype was counted between two and nine times. No antigen is known for it. Base qualities are not recorded, but no much larger clone differs from it by a single base. These data belong to a study of blood T cells in healthy people across ages (dated by TCRdb to about 2015). As for the study more broadly: In model experiments, template switching captured roughly one uniquely barcoded TCR beta cDNA molecule for every two T cells. For two donors (one aged 18 to 30 and one aged 80 or older), the study analyzed two additional independent replicas of 1 million unique cDNA reads from the same blood draw. Using deep sequencing normalized with unique cDNA molecular identifiers, the study measured how TCR beta repertoire diversity changes with age. To avoid experimental bias, donors of different ages were distributed randomly across sequencing lanes. The donors were divided into four age groups: young (average around 15 years), middle-aged (under 40), aged (about 61) and long-lived (roughly 88).

Points the paper makes about the study in general: Estimates of total diversity based on one million sequenced T cells were considered lower bounds and underestimates. The long-lived group showed more naive CD4+ T cells, fewer expanded clones and increased TCR diversity than the aged group, suggesting age selection. Bulk unsorted PBMC profiling prevented conclusive comparison of naive and antigen-experienced compartments. As age increased, observed TCR beta diversity per million T cells dropped in a roughly linear way, and a significant reduction was already evident by age around 41. Observed TCR beta diversity correlated strongly with the percentage of naive T cells measured by flow cytometry. Donor CMV infection status was unknown, potentially confounding age-related changes in expanded clonotypes.

The donors were some 39 Caucasian individuals from Russia, aged roughly 6 to 100 years, who were systemically healthy. Ten milliliters of peripheral blood were collected from each donor into EDTA-treated Vacutainer tubes. PBMCs were isolated by Ficoll-Paque density-gradient centrifugation, with at least 7 million obtained per sample. Total RNA was extracted from PBMCs with Trizol reagent, with at least 6 micrograms obtained per sample. The percentages of naive CD45RAhigh/CD27high T cells were determined by flow cytometry on a PBMC aliquot from every donor. Library preparation was by 5' RACE. The listed sequencing device is Illumina HiSeq 2500. A second roughly 7 to 11 cycle PCR used a sample-barcoded 5' primer and a J-beta primer mix. Each TCR beta cDNA molecule received a unique molecular identifier from a template-switch 5' adaptor carrying 12 random nucleotides. Each sample yielded at least 2.5 million CDR3-containing paired-end reads. First-strand cDNA synthesis was performed from all RNA using the Mint cDNA synthesis kit, with priming by a TRBC-specific oligonucleotide. Following uracil-DNA glycosylase treatment, all cDNA underwent a first 18-cycle PCR with the universal primers M1SS and BC2_uni_R. As for the authors' bioinformatics: For normalization, 1 million high-quality reads, each with a distinct molecular identifier, were randomly selected from each sample. Instead of being binned into consensus sequences, reads with shared molecular identifiers were discarded. MiTCR, run with a Q25 quality threshold and the strictest error-elimination algorithm, handled CDR3 identification, clonotype clustering and error correction. A nonparametric unseen species model using Euler transformation provided a lower-bound estimate of total TCR beta diversity. The raw public reads went through TCRdb reprocessing: fastp at Q25, MiXCR clone calling, in-frame beta chains kept. Duplicate CDR3 protein sequences are folded into a single record with the most common DNA and genes. The V and J calls come from TCRdb's annotation, not from the publication. Across this sample there are about 1.8 million distinct CDR3 sequences, with around 48% seen only once. About 2.1% of the sample rests with the top ten.

The clonotype was recovered from a woman aged 40 to 50 in good health. Sequencing was done on a sample of blood.

The CDR3 is CASSANLLIGGYTF. Read as DNA, the sequence is TGTGCCAGCAGCGCGAACCTACTTATAGGGGGCTACACCTTC. The chain is made from TRBV7-2 and TRBJ1-2, with no reliable assignment of the D segment. V is reduced by 5 bases and J by 8 bases, leaving a spacing of 18 bases between them. The CDR3, from cysteine to phenylalanine, totals 14 residues. CDR3 DNA only is kept here, 42 bases in frame from base 1. Taken from the germline V gene, the CDR1 and CDR2 loops are SGHTA and FQGNSA.